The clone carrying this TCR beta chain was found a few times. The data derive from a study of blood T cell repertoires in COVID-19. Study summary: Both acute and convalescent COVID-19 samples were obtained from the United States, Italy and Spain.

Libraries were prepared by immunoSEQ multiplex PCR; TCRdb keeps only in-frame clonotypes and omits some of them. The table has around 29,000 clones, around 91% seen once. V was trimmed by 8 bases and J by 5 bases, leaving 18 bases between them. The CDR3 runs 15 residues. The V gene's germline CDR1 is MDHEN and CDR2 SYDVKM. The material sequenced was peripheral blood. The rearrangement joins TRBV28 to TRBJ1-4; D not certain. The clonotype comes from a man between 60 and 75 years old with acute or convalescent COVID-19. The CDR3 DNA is TGTGCCAGCGGATACCCCGTGAGCGTAAATGAAAAACTGTTTTTT. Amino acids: CASGYPVSVNEKLFF.